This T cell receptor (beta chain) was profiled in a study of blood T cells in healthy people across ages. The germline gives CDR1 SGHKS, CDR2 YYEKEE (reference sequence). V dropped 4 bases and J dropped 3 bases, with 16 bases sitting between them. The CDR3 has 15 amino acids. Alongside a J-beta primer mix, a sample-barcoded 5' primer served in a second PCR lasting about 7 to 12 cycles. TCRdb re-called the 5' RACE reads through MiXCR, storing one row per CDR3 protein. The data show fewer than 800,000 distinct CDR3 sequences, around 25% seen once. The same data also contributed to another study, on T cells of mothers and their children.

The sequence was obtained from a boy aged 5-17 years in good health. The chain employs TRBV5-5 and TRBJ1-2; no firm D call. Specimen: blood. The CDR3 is CASSPTGSADYGYTF. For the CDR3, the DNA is TGTGCCAGCAGCCCGACGGGGTCTGCTGACTATGGCTACACCTTC.